This T cell receptor beta chain was documented in a study of Graves' ophthalmopathy and Graves' hyperthyroidism. Germline V CDR1 and CDR2: LGHDT, YNNKEL (reference sequence). V shed 7 bases, J shed 3 bases, and the junction held 5 bases outside the gene matches. The CDR3 runs to 13 residues. Symptoms, serum thyroxine and TRAb, thyroid ultrasound, and orbital computed tomography formed the diagnostic basis. This clonotype was picked up many times. Amplification targeted the TCR beta CDR3 regions, with RNA transcripts as the source material. Second-round multiplex PCR came after first-round RT-PCR with HTBI primers. TCRdb itself ran the multiplex PCR reads through MiXCR, one entry per CDR3 protein. The top ten clones hold less than 4.5% of a sample with about 500,000 distinct CDR3 sequences, about two fifths of them seen once.

Sequenced input: peripheral blood or thyroid tissue (not recorded which). The rearrangement links TRBV3-1 to TRBJ2-7; 8 bases match TRBD1. The source of this sequence is an adult man with Graves' hyperthyroidism. CDR3 DNA sequence: TGTGCCAGCACCGACAGGGGCAGCTACGAGCAGTACTTC. Amino acid sequence: CASTDRGSYEQYF.